This T cell receptor (beta chain) was observed in a study of T cell repertoires in cytomegalovirus infection. Study-level information: HLA-B-restricted CMV epitopes that are well studied, plus recently identified HLA-C-restricted ones, were used by the study. Both CMV infection and a matching HLA type were indicated by public TCR beta signatures.

This clonotype has more than one count but fewer than ten. The antigen remains undetermined. Findings of the study overall: The response measured ex vivo was dominated by TCR beta clonotypes (HLA-C-restricted and CMV-specific).

Unmatched junction bases numbered 10, after V lost 4 bases and J lost 15 bases. CDR3 size: 12 residues. CDR1 and CDR2 from the germline V gene are DFQATT and SNEGSKA (reference sequence). TCRdb recomputed calls from the reads with MiXCR, one row per CDR3 protein. The data contain around 430,000 distinct CDR3 sequences, about two fifths of them singletons. The chain couples TRBV20-1 to TRBJ2-1; 9 nucleotides agree with TRBD2. Sequencing was performed on cultured PBMCs, taken from culture after CMV antigen stimulation. The clonotype comes from a human donor in good health (CMV status not recorded). Some clones in this sample may be carry-over from other donors' samples. The CDR3 reads CSATEREEKRFF. The CDR3 DNA reads as TGCAGTGCTACCGAGCGGGAGGAGAAACGGTTCTTC.